This T cell receptor (beta chain) was recovered during a study of cytomegalovirus exposure and HLA in healthy donors. Clones were read by immunoSEQ multiplex PCR, and TCRdb kept only the in-frame ones, dropping some. This sample has under 200,000 clones, with 86% found just once. Germline CDR1 reads SGHVS; CDR2 reads FNYEAQ. Between the trimmed V and J ends, which lost 2 bases and 0 bases, there was a span of 8 bases. The CDR3 covers 16 residues. This sequence was found in a woman aged 18 to 35 in good health and CMV-seronegative. Sequenced input: PBMCs. The rearrangement joins TRBV7-6 to TRBJ1-6; D is ambiguous. The CDR3 DNA reads as TGTGCCAGCAGCTTACGGTACAGCTCCTATAATTCACCCCTCCACTTT. As protein: CASSLRYSSYNSPLHF.